This T cell receptor beta chain emerged from a study of blood T cell repertoires in COVID-19. In the study overall: Samples representing acute and convalescent COVID-19 were sourced from the United States, Italy and Spain.

This clone appeared a single time. Original data processing: Reference gene primer amplification gave nucleated cell count estimates. Profiled with immunoSEQ multiplex PCR; TCRdb holds only in-frame clones, not every one. The DNA was the basis for D and trimming; V, J and clone size are from that table. Of roughly 42,000 clones listed, about 85% are singletons. In germline, CDR1 is SGHDT, CDR2 YYEEEE. V was pared by 1 base and J by 9 bases, with 7 bases of the junction left unmatched. The length of the CDR3 is 14 residues. The receptor's source is an older woman in a cohort sampled during active COVID-19. Sequenced input: peripheral blood. This chain links TRBV5-6 with TRBJ2-1; TRBD2 aligns across 7 bases. This CDR3 is CASSLPGGSPEQFF. The CDR3 nucleotides read TGTGCCAGCAGCTTGCCCGGCGGGAGCCCTGAGCAGTTCTTC.